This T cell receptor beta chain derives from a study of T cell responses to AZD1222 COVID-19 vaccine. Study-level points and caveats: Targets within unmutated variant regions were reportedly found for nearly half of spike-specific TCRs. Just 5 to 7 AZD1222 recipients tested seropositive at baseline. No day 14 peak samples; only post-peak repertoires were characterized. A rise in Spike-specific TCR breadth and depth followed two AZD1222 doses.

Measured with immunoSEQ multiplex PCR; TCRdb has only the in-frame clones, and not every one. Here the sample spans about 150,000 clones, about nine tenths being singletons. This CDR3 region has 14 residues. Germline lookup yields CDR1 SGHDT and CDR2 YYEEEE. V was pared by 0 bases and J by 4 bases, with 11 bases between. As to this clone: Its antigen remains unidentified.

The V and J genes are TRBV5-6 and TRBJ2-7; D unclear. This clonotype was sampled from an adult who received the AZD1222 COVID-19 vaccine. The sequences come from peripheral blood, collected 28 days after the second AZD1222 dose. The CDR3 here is CASSLAGSVYEQYF. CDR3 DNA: TGTGCCAGCAGCTTGGCCGGGTCGGTTTACGAGCAGTACTTC.